Given below is one TCR beta chain in context. The specificity of this receptor is unknown. No much larger clone exists at a distance of one base, and base qualities are not known. There are 16 amino acids in the CDR3, from cysteine to phenylalanine inclusive. Of the read, only the CDR3 DNA is kept; its 48 bases are in frame from base 1. CDR1 and CDR2, per the germline V gene (reference sequence), are PRHDT and FYEKMQ. Germline trimming: 5 bases from V, 5 bases from J; junction bases outside gene matches: 9. This entry comes from a study of blood T cell repertoires in COVID-19 (dated by TCRdb to 2018 to 2021). Context from the whole study: Collaborator samples came from the United States, Italy and Spain and covered acute and convalescent phases of COVID-19. The sample metadata nearly always contained a de-identified subject ID, COVID-19 status, age in years and sex. The repertoires were released in a freely available public database meant as a resource for research on the immune response to SARS-CoV-2. The dataset comprised deeply sampled blood TCRbeta repertoires from subjects exposed to, actively infected with, or recovered from COVID-19. The material from the prospective study consisted of cDNA or gDNA derived from T cells, B-cell-depleted T cells, or PBMCs. Samples were obtained from the ongoing ImmuneRACE study (first 160 participants) and from 950 to 1,500 subjects provided by 6 global collaborators. HLA class I and class II types, where available, came from metadata supplied by the sample provider rather than from assay-based typing.

Participants in the prospective study were enrolled through a virtual design, were aged roughly 18 to 95 years, and lived in 24 United States geographic areas. In the prospective study, participants were assigned to cohorts based on the clinical history participants reported in a screening survey and a study questionnaire. For ImmuneRACE Cohort 3, a participant was defined as recovered based on two consecutive negative NP/OP PCR tests, clearance by a healthcare professional, or resolution of symptoms. In the prospective study, mobile phlebotomists collected whole blood, serum and a nasopharyngeal or oropharyngeal swab from each participant. Prospective study participants could optionally give additional blood draws and questionnaires over an approximately two-month period. Blood samples from the prospective study were shipped frozen or at room temperature prior to DNA extraction. The immunoSEQ Assay, a bias-controlled multiplex PCR, was used to amplify TCRbeta CDR3 regions from genomic DNA. The study's processing was this. The number of nucleated cells in each sample was estimated by amplification of reference gene primers within the assay. To quantify the absolute abundance of each unique TCRbeta CDR3 rearrangement, sequence reads were collapsed and filtered. For each sample, productive Simpson clonality was calculated as the square root of Simpson's diversity index across productive rearrangements. The clones in this table, taken by TCRdb from immuneACCESS, are in-frame only. Not every clone is retained; where verified, under half of the shortfall comes from an unresolved V gene, and the cause of the rest is unknown. V and J calls and clone size follow that table, whereas D and trimming were derived from the DNA. The sample has fewer than 250,000 clones on record, roughly 84% of them singletons. Approximately 3% of the sample goes to the ten largest clones.

The full study reports these points: The amount of clinical and demographic metadata varied by source and participant and was provided uncurated.

This receptor chain uses TRBV13 and TRBJ2-3; the central 11 bases match TRBD2. This clonotype was obtained from a woman aged 25 to 39 who had recovered from COVID-19. Source material: PBMCs or T cells enriched from blood (not recorded which). At the DNA level, the sequence is TGTGCCAGCAGCACCCGACTAGCGGGGACGAGAGATACGCAGTATTTT. Translated, it reads CASSTRLAGTRDTQYF.